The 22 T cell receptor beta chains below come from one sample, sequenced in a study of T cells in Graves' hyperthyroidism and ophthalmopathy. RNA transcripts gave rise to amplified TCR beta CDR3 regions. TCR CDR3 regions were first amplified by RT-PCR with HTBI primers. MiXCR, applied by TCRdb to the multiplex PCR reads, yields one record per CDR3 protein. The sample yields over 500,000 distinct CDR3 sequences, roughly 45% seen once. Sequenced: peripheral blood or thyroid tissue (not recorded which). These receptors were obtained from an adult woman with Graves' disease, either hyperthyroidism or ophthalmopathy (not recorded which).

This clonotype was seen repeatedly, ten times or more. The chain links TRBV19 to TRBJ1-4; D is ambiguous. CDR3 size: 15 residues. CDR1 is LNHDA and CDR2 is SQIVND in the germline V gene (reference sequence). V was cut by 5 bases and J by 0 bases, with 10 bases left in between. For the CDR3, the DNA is TGTGCCAGTAGTGTCCACCCAGCAACTAATGAAAAACTGTTTTTT. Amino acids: CASSVHPATNEKLFF.

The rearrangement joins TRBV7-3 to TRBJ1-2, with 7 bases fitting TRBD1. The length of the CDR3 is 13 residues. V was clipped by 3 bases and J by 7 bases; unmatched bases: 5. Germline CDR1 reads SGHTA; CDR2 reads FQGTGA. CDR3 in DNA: TGTGCCAGCAGCTTGACAGGGTATGGTGGCTACACCTTC. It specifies CASSLTGYGGYTF.

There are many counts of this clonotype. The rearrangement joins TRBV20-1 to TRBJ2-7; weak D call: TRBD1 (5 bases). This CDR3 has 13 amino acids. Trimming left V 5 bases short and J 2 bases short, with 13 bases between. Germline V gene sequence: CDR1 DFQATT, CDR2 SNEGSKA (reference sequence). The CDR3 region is CSACEAGPYEQYF. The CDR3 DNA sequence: TGCAGTGCTTGTGAGGCAGGGCCCTACGAGCAGTACTTC.

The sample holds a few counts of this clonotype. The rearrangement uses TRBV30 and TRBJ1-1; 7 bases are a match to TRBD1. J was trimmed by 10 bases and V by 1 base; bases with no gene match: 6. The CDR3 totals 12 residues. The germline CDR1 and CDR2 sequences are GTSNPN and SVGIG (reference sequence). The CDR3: CAWSARQGRAFF. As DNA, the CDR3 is TGTGCCTGGAGTGCGAGACAGGGAAGAGCTTTCTTT.

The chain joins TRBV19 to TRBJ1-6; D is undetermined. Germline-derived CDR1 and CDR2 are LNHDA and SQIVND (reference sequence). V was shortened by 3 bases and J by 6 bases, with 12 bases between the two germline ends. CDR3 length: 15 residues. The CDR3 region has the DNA TGTGCCAGTAGTATCACGGACTCACTTAATTCACCCCTCCACTTT. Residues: CASSITDSLNSPLHF.

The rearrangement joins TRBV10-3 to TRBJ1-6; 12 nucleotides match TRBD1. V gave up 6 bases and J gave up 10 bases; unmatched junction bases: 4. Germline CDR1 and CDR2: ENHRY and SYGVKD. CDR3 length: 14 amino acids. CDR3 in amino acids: CAISGTGGLSPLHF. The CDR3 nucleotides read TGTGCCATCAGCGGGACAGGGGGCCTCTCACCCCTCCACTTT.

CDR3 sequence: CASSLARDEKLFF. The CDR3 DNA follows: TGTGCCAGCAGCTTAGCGCGAGATGAAAAACTGTTTTTT. V usage is TRBV7-8 and J usage is TRBJ1-4; D uncertain. CDR3 length: 13 amino acids. Germline loops: CDR1 SGHVS, CDR2 FQNEAQ. Trimming shortened V by 0 bases and J by 6 bases, and 5 bases separated the two germline ends.

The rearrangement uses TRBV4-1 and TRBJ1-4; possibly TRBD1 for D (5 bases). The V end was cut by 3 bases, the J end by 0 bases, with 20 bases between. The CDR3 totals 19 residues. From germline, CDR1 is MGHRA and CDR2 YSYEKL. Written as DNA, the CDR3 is TGCGCCAGCAGCCAGTTCGGGACTTGGGACTTTGCAACTAATGAAAAACTGTTTTTT. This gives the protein CASSQFGTWDFATNEKLFF.

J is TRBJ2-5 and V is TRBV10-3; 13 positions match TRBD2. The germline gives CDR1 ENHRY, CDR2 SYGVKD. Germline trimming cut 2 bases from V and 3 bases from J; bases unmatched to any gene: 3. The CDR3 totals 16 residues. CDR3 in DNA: TGTGCCATCAGTGAGCGACTAGCGGGAGGCGAAGAGACCCAGTACTTC. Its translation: CAISERLAGGEETQYF.

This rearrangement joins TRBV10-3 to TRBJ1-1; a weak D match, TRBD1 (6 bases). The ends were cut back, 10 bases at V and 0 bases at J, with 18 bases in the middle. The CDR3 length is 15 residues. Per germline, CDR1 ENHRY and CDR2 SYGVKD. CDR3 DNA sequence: TGTGCCACAAGGATTCACAGGGACATGAACACTGAAGCTTTCTTT. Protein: CATRIHRDMNTEAFF.

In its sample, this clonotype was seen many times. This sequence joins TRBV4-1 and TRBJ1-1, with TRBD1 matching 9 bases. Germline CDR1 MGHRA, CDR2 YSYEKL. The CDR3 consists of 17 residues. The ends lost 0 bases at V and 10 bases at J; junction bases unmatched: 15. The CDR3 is CASSQDGDRVSALRAFF. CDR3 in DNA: TGCGCCAGCAGCCAAGATGGGGACAGGGTCTCTGCACTGCGAGCTTTCTTT.

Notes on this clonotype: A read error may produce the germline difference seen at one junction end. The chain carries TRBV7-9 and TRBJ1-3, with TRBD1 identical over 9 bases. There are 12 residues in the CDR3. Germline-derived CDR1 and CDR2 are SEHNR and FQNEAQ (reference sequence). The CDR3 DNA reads TGTGCCAGCAGCCACCGGGACAGGGCCTCGCTTTTT. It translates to CASSHRDRASLF.

DNA of the CDR3: TGTGCCACCTTCGGAGGACAGGGGAAGCTCTATGGCTACACCTTC. Its protein is CATFGGQGKLYGYTF. The chain has TRBV10-3 and TRBJ1-2; the match to TRBD1 covers 9 bases. Trimming cost V 10 bases and J 4 bases; bases outside gene matches: 13. In germline, CDR1 is ENHRY, CDR2 SYGVKD. The CDR3 has 15 amino acids.

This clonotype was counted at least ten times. The CDR3 reads CASSERESSGNTIYF. The CDR3 coding sequence is TGTGCCAGCAGTGAGAGGGAATCCTCTGGAAACACCATATATTTT. The chain links TRBV2 to TRBJ1-3; no reliable D call. CDR1 is SNHLY and CDR2 is FYNNEI in the germline V gene. Trimming took off 3 bases at V and 0 bases at J, with 9 bases between the two ends. There are 15 residues in the CDR3.

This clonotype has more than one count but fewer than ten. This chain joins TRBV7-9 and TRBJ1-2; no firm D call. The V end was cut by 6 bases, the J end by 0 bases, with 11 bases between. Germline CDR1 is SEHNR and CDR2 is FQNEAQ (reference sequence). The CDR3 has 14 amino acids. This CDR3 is CASRVDTANYGYTF. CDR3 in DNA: TGTGCCAGCAGGGTGGATACCGCTAACTATGGCTACACCTTC.

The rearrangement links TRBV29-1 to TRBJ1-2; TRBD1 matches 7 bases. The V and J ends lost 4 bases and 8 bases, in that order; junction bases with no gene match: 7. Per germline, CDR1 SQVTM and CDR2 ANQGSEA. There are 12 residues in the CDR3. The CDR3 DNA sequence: TGCAGCGTTGTGACAGGGCGTGGGGGCTACACCTTC. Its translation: CSVVTGRGGYTF.

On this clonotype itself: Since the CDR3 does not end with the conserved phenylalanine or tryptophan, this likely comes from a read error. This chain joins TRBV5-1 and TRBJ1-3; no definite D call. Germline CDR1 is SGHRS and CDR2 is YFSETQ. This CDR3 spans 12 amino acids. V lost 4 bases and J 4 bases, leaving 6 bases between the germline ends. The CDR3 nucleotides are TGCGCCAGCAGCCCGGGCGGAAACACCATATATTCT. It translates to CASSPGGNTIYS.

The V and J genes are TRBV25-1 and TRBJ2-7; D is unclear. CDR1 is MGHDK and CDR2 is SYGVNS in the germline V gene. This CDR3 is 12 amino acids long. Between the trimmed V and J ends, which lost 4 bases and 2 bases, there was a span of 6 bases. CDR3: CASSGDTYEQYF. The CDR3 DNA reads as TGTGCCAGCAGTGGCGACACCTACGAGCAGTACTTC.

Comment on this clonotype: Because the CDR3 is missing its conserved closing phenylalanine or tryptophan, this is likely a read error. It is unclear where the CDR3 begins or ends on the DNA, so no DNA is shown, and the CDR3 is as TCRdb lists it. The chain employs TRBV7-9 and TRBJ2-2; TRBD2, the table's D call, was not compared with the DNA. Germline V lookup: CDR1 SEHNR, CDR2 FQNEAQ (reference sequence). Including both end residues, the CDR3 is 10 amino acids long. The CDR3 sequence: CASTNRLAGV.

The chain's CDR3 is CASSFTSGPSQQQYF. The CDR3 DNA follows: TGTGCCAGCAGTTTCACTAGCGGTCCCTCCCAGCAGCAGTACTTC. The chain joins TRBV12-3 or TRBV12-4 to TRBJ2-7; 8 bases fit TRBD2. The CDR3 extends over 15 amino acids. V was pared by 3 bases and J by 8 bases, with 12 bases of the junction left unmatched.

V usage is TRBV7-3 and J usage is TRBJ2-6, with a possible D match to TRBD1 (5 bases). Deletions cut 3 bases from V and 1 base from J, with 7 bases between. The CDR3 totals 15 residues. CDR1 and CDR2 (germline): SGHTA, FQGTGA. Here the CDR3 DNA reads TGTGCCAGCAGCTTCAGGGATTCTGGGGCCAACGTCCTGACTTTC. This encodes CASSFRDSGANVLTF.

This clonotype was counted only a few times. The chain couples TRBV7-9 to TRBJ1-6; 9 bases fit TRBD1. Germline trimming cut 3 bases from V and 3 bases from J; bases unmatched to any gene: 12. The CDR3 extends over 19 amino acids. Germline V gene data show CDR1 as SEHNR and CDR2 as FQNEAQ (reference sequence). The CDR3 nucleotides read TGTGCCAGCAGCTTGGGACTCCCGGGACAGGGCTACTATAATTCACCCCTCCACTTT. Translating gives CASSLGLPGQGYYNSPLHF.